This T cell receptor (beta chain) was profiled in a study of shared T cell receptors in the human thymus. Profiled with immunoSEQ multiplex PCR; TCRdb holds only in-frame clones, not every one. The sample has around 730,000 clones, approximately 85% seen once. Per germline, CDR1 MGHRA and CDR2 YSYEKL. The CDR3 has 20 amino acids. V shed 1 base and J 3 bases; nucleotides not matched to a gene: 17. The data also belong to a second study, concerning human thymus T cells. From that paper: Resections obtained during corrective heart surgery supplied the thymus tissue. Related research reported highly overlapping thymic repertoires among unrelated individuals.

The sequenced sample was thymocytes. The source of this sequence is a girl under three years old with a congenital heart defect. The chain couples TRBV4-1 to TRBJ1-2; 10 bases line up with TRBD1. The CDR3 is CASSQVGKLDSDRGYYGYTF. The CDR3 DNA is TGCGCCAGCAGCCAAGTCGGTAAACTGGACTCGGACAGGGGGTACTATGGCTACACCTTC.